The next 29 T cell receptor beta chains were all read from a single sample in a study of blood T cells in healthy people across ages. Combining a sample-barcoded 5' primer with a J-beta primer mix, a second PCR ran for roughly 7 to 12 cycles. One entry per CDR3 protein results from TCRdb running MiXCR on the 5' RACE reads. This sample has approximately 1.5 million distinct CDR3 sequences, with approximately 43% found just once. Sequenced input: blood. The receptors were gathered from a woman between 18 and 30 years old in good health.

There are many counts of this clonotype. This rearrangement joins TRBV2 to TRBJ2-3; 7 bases align to TRBD2. The trim removed 3 bases at V and 1 base at J, leaving 1 base unmatched. In germline, CDR1 is SNHLY, CDR2 FYNNEI. This CDR3 is 14 amino acids long. Here the CDR3 DNA reads TGTGCCAGCAGTGAGGGACTACGCACAGATACGCAGTATTTT. Protein product: CASSEGLRTDTQYF.

This clonotype was counted a few times. The rearrangement links TRBV29-1 to TRBJ1-2; no firm D call. Germline V lookup: CDR1 SQVTM, CDR2 ANQGSEA. The CDR3 is 10 residues long. The V gene lost 6 bases and the J gene lost 8 bases, with 10 bases spanning the gap. The CDR3 DNA follows: TGCAGCGTCGTAGAGGGCGGCTACACCTTC. Its protein is CSVVEGGYTF.

J is TRBJ2-7 and V is TRBV20-1, with D maybe TRBD2 (7 bases). V lost 5 bases and J lost 6, with 14 bases in between. CDR3 size: 12 residues. From germline, CDR1 is DFQATT and CDR2 SNEGSKA (reference sequence). The CDR3 loop is CSADQGTTEQYF. The CDR3 DNA follows: TGCAGTGCTGATCAGGGGACTACCGAGCAGTACTTC.

The rearrangement links TRBV14 to TRBJ2-5; D may be TRBD1 or TRBD2 (5 bases each). Trimming shortened V by 0 bases and J by 4 bases, and 12 bases separated the two germline ends. The germline V gene has CDR1 SGHDN and CDR2 FVKESK. This CDR3 is 15 amino acids long. CDR3 bases: TGTGCCAGCAGCCAAGATTGGGGGTCTGGAGAGACCCAGTACTTC. It codes for CASSQDWGSGETQYF.

This clonotype showed up just a few times. The V and J genes are TRBV27 and TRBJ1-6; D possibly corresponds to TRBD1 (6 bases). Trimming removed 5 bases at V and 10 bases at J, with 12 bases between. The CDR3 consists of 13 residues. Germline V lookup: CDR1 MNHEY, CDR2 SMNVEV (reference sequence). CDR3 DNA sequence: TGTGCCAGCAGTCACACAGGGTTCTCACCCCTCCACTTT. Its protein is CASSHTGFSPLHF.

This chain connects TRBV7-9 to TRBJ2-7; 7 bases line up with TRBD1. The CDR3 spans 15 residues. The germline V gene encodes CDR1 SEHNR and CDR2 FQNEAQ (reference sequence). J gave up 2 bases and V 4 bases, and 8 bases lay outside the gene matches. In DNA form, the CDR3 reads TGTGCCAGCAGCTCGACCCGGGACAGTACCTACGAGCAGTACTTC. It translates to CASSSTRDSTYEQYF. Looking up the rest from reference TRBV7-9 and TRBJ2-7 gives the full variable domain: DTGVSQNPRHKITKRGQNVTFRCDPISEHNRLYWYRQTLGQGPEFLTYFQNEAQLEKSRLLSDRFSAERPKGSFSTLEIQRTEQGDSAMYLCASSSTRDSTYEQYFGPGTRLTVT.

This chain joins TRBV5-8 and TRBJ2-1; D might be TRBD2 (6 bases). Trimming pared 0 bases from V and 4 bases from J, leaving 14 bases between. The CDR3 runs 16 residues. Germline lookup yields CDR1 SGHTS and CDR2 YDEGEE. The CDR3 region has the DNA TGTGCCAGCAGCTTGGTGTTGCGGGGTCTATACAATGAGCAGTTCTTC. Its translation is CASSLVLRGLYNEQFF.

V and J are TRBV24-1 and TRBJ2-1; D unclear. Looked up from germline, CDR1 is KGHDR and CDR2 is SFDVKD. The length of the CDR3 is 17 residues. The V end lost 0 bases, the J end lost 0 bases, and 11 bases lay between the germline ends. CDR3 DNA sequence: TGTGCCACCAGTGATTTGCCCCCACTGAGCTCCTACAATGAGCAGTTCTTC. This encodes CATSDLPPLSSYNEQFF.

This chain uses TRBV10-3 with TRBJ2-7, with 8 bases identical to TRBD1. The CDR3 spans 15 residues. Trimming removed 3 bases from V and 7 bases from J; junction bases left unmatched: 11. The germline V gene has CDR1 ENHRY and CDR2 SYGVKD. CDR3 residues: CAISERTGRRYEQYF. The CDR3 region has the DNA TGTGCCATCAGTGAACGGACAGGGAGGAGGTATGAGCAGTACTTC.

This chain joins TRBV27 and TRBJ2-5; 8 bases line up with TRBD1. CDR3 length: 16 amino acids. Per the germline V gene, CDR1 is MNHEY and CDR2 is SMNVEV (reference sequence). J was trimmed by 2 bases and V by 9 bases; bases with no gene match: 14. The CDR3 protein is CASNPTPDRGQETQYF. CDR3 nucleotide sequence: TGTGCCAGTAACCCCACACCCGACAGGGGACAAGAGACCCAGTACTTC.

This clonotype was seen more than once but under ten times. The chain carries TRBV28 and TRBJ2-5, with 9 bases identical to TRBD2. This CDR3 is 17 amino acids long. V dropped 9 bases and J dropped 5; count of bases not matched to a gene: 19. Germline V gene sequence: CDR1 MDHEN, CDR2 SYDVKM. CDR3 sequence (DNA): TGTGCCAGTACTATTAGCGGGAGAATCCTCTTAAGGGAGACCCAGTACTTC. It yields the protein CASTISGRILLRETQYF.

The gene calls are TRBV6-2 or TRBV6-3 and TRBJ2-3; 7 nucleotides agree with TRBD1. The J segment lost 10 bases and the V segment lost 5 bases, leaving 6 bases of the junction unmatched. The CDR3 has 12 amino acids. Looked up from germline, CDR1 is MNHEY and CDR2 is SVGEGT. CDR3 sequence: CASSQRQGAQYF. Written as DNA, the CDR3 is TGTGCCAGCAGTCAACGACAGGGAGCGCAGTATTTT.

This clonotype was seen a handful of times. The rearrangement joins TRBV12-3 or TRBV12-4 to TRBJ1-2; no definite D call. The CDR3 is made up of 13 amino acids. Trimming left V 3 bases short and J 8 bases short, with 13 bases between. The CDR3 here is CASSFESTIGYTF. In nucleotides, the CDR3 is TGTGCCAGCAGTTTCGAATCGACTATCGGCTACACCTTC.

This rearrangement joins TRBV5-1 to TRBJ1-1; D unclear. Germline V CDR1 and CDR2: SGHRS, YFSETQ. Trimming took off 1 base at V and 7 bases at J, with 14 bases between the two ends. CDR3 size: 14 residues. CDR3 sequence reads: CASSLMAGVVEAFF. The CDR3 nucleotides read TGCGCCAGCAGCTTGATGGCCGGGGTTGTTGAAGCTTTCTTT.

In this sample, this clonotype turned up a few times. The chain employs TRBV11-2 and TRBJ1-1, with 7 positions matching TRBD1. J lost 6 bases, V lost 2 bases, and 3 bases had no gene match. Germline assignment: CDR1 SGHAT and CDR2 FQNNGV. The CDR3 totals 13 residues. The CDR3 nucleotides read TGTGCCAGCAGCTTAACAGGGGCCCCTGAAGCTTTCTTT. Its translation is CASSLTGAPEAFF.

V usage is TRBV7-2 and J usage is TRBJ1-4, with D perhaps TRBD1 (6 bases). CDR3 length: 14 residues. Germline-derived CDR1 and CDR2 are SGHTA and FQGNSA. V was shortened by 7 bases and J by 5 bases, with 14 bases between the two germline ends. As DNA, the CDR3 is TGTGCCAGCAACCTCCGAGGGGGAAATGAAAAACTGTTTTTT. This sequence encodes CASNLRGGNEKLFF.

Concerning this clonotype: This may be a read error, as it is one base from a much larger clone. This rearrangement joins TRBV7-2 to TRBJ2-3; 9 bases are shared with TRBD1. The CDR3 spans 15 residues. The V gene's germline CDR1 is SGHTA and CDR2 FQGNSA. The CDR3 coding sequence is TGTGCCAGCAGCTCACAGGGGGCACGGACAGATACGCTGTATTTT. This sequence encodes CASSSQGARTDTLYF.

The chain has TRBV18 and TRBJ2-3; tentatively, D is TRBD2 (6 bases). V was cut by 2 bases and J by 3 bases, with 18 bases left in between. Germline CDR1 reads KGHSH; CDR2 reads LQKENI. The CDR3 sequence is 17 residues long. The CDR3 region is CASSPGIGGIGTDTQYF. DNA for the CDR3: TGTGCCAGCTCACCAGGAATTGGCGGGATCGGGACAGATACGCAGTATTTT.

This clonotype was seen only a few times. J is TRBJ1-6 and V is TRBV4-1, with a tentative D call TRBD1 (5 bases). Trimming pared 1 base from V and 10 bases from J, leaving 11 bases between. The CDR3 runs 14 residues. CDR1 MGHRA and CDR2 YSYEKL come from the germline V gene. The CDR3 DNA follows: TGCGCCAGCAGCCAAGGCAGGGATGAATCACCCCTCCACTTT. This codes for CASSQGRDESPLHF.

The chain combines TRBV7-9 with TRBJ1-2, with TRBD1 matching over 12 bases. There are 16 residues in the CDR3. Germline CDR1 is SEHNR and CDR2 is FQNEAQ (reference sequence). V lost 9 bases, J lost 5 bases, and 13 bases stayed unmatched. The CDR3 region has the DNA TGTGCCAGTAGCAGAAGGGACAGGGGGCTACAGTATGGCTACACCTTC. It translates to CASSRRDRGLQYGYTF.

V is TRBV27 and J is TRBJ2-2; D unclear. The CDR3 runs to 18 residues. V shed 5 bases and J shed 5 bases, with 24 bases lying between them. CDR1 and CDR2 (germline): MNHEY, SMNVEV (reference sequence). In DNA, the CDR3 is TGTGCCAGCAGTGTACACTTACGGCGGCCCGGTATGACCGGGGAGCTGTTTTTT. Protein product: CASSVHLRRPGMTGELFF.

This clonotype was detected many times. The chain combines TRBV4-2 with TRBJ2-1; 9 bases fit TRBD2. V trimming: 7 bases; J trimming: 7 bases; junction bases outside the gene matches: 14. The CDR3 runs to 16 residues. Germline CDR1 is LGHNA and CDR2 is YNFKEQ. CDR3 in amino acids: CASTTVGGLARNEQFF. CDR3 in DNA: TGTGCCAGCACTACGGTGGGGGGACTAGCTCGTAATGAGCAGTTCTTC.

This clonotype showed up just a few times. This chain joins TRBV5-1 and TRBJ2-7; the match to TRBD1 covers 9 bases. CDR1 is SGHRS, CDR2 YFSETQ, per germline. V gave up 4 bases and J gave up 5 bases; unmatched junction bases: 13. This CDR3 has 16 amino acids. The CDR3 reads CASSLRAGTGTHEQYF. The CDR3 region has the DNA TGCGCCAGCAGCCTCCGTGCCGGGACAGGGACCCACGAGCAGTACTTC.

J is TRBJ1-5 and V is TRBV4-1; 9 bases agree with TRBD1. Germline CDR1 and CDR2: MGHRA and YSYEKL. Unmatched junction bases numbered 9, after V lost 3 bases and J lost 6 bases. The CDR3 has 16 amino acids. The CDR3 region is CASSHPGTGLGQPQHF. CDR3 coding DNA: TGCGCCAGCAGCCATCCCGGGACAGGGTTGGGTCAGCCCCAGCATTTT.

The chain carries TRBV5-5 and TRBJ1-6; the D is unclear. V lost 5 bases and J 9 bases, leaving 18 bases between the germline ends. There are 15 residues in the CDR3. In germline, CDR1 is SGHKS, CDR2 YYEKEE (reference sequence). CDR3 nucleotides: TGTGCCAGCAGTATGTTTACCTCGAGTAGTTCACCCCTCCACTTT. Amino acids: CASSMFTSSSSPLHF.

Comment on this clonotype: A much bigger clone sits one base away, suggesting this may be a read error. The chain is built from TRBV12-3 or TRBV12-4 and TRBJ2-5; 8 bases agree with TRBD1. CDR3 length equals 16 residues. With V trimmed by 6 bases and J by 11 bases, 20 bases remained unmatched. The CDR3, as DNA: TGTGCCAGCAGCAGTCGGAGGACAGGGCCCGTGAGAGAGCAGTACTTC. Protein product: CASSSRRTGPVREQYF.

The V and J genes are TRBV6-6 and TRBJ2-7; maybe TRBD2 (5 bases). The length of the CDR3 is 12 residues. The V gene lost 2 bases and the J gene lost 6 bases, with 8 bases spanning the gap. CDR1 is MNHNY, CDR2 SVGAGI, per germline (reference sequence). DNA for the CDR3: TGTGCCAGCAGTTACGGACTGGGCGAGCAGTACTTC. Protein: CASSYGLGEQYF.

Notes on this clonotype: At one end the junction does not follow the germline gene, possibly because of a read error. The chain has TRBV13 and TRBJ2-6; D is perhaps TRBD1 or TRBD2 (5 bases each). This CDR3 region has 15 residues. Germline CDR1 is PRHDT and CDR2 is FYEKMQ (reference sequence). CDR3 region: CASSREPSGANVQTF. Written as DNA, the CDR3 is TGTGCCAGCAGCCGGGAACCTTCTGGGGCCAACGTCCAGACTTTC. The full variable domain, with the rest looked up from reference TRBV13 and TRBJ2-6, is AAGVIQSPRHLIKEKRETATLKCYPIPRHDTVYWYQQGPGQDPQFLISFYEKMQSDKGSIPDRFSAQQFSDYHSELNMSSLELGDSALYFCASSREPSGANVQTFGAGSRLTVL.

The J gene is TRBJ1-1, the V gene TRBV9; D is ambiguous. The CDR3 loop spans 14 amino acids. Germline V gene lookup returns CDR1 SGDLS and CDR2 YYNGEE. The V gene lost 4 bases and the J gene lost 2 bases, with 12 bases spanning the gap. In nucleotides, the CDR3 is TGTGCCAGCAGCCCCTATGGCAGCAACACTGAAGCTTTCTTT. Protein: CASSPYGSNTEAFF.